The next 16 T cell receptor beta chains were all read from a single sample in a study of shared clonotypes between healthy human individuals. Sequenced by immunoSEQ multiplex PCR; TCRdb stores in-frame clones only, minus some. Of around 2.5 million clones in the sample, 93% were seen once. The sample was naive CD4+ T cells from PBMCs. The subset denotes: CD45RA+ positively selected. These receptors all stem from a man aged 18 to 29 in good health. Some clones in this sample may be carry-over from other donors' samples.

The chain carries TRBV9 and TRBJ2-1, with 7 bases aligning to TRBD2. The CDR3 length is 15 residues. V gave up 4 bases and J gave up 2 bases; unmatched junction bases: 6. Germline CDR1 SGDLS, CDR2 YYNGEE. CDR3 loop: CASSIREGAYNEQFF. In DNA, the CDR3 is TGTGCCAGCAGCATTAGGGAGGGAGCCTACAATGAGCAGTTCTTC.

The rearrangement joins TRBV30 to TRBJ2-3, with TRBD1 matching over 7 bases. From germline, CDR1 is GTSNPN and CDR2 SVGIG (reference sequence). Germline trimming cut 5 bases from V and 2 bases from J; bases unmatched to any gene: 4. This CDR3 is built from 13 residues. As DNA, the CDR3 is TGTGCCTGGGGGACAGAACTCACAGATACGCAGTATTTT. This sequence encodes CAWGTELTDTQYF.

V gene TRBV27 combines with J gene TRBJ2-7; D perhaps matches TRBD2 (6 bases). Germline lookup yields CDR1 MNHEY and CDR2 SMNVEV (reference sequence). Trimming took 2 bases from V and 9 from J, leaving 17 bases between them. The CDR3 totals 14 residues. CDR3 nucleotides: TGTGCCAGCAGTTTAGAGGGCCAGCCGGGAGTGCAGTACTTC. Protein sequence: CASSLEGQPGVQYF.

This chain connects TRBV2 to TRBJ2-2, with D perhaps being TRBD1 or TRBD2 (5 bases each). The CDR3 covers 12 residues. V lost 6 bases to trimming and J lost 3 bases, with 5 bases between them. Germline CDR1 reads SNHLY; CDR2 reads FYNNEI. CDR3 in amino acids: CASRGDTGELFF. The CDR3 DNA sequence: TGTGCCAGCAGGGGGGACACCGGGGAGCTGTTTTTT.

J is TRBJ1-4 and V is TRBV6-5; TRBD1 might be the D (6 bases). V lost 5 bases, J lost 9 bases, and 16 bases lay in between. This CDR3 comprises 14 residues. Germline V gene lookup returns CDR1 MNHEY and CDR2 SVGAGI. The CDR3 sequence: CASSPRTGNQKLFF. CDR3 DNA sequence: TGTGCCAGCAGTCCCAGAACAGGGAATCAAAAACTGTTTTTT.

The CDR3 region is CASARQSDTEAFF. CDR3 sequence (DNA): TGCGCCAGCGCAAGACAGTCAGACACTGAAGCTTTCTTT. The chain is built from TRBV5-1 and TRBJ1-1, with D possibly being TRBD1 (5 bases). Germline CDR1 reads SGHRS; CDR2 reads YFSETQ. V lost 7 bases and J 3 bases, leaving 13 bases between the germline ends. CDR3 length: 13 amino acids.

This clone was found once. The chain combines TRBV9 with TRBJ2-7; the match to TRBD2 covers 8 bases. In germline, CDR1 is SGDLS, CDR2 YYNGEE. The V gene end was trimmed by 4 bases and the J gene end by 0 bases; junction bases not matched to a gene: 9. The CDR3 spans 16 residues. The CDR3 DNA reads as TGTGCCAGCAGCAGGACCGGACTAGCCGACTCCTACGAGCAGTACTTC. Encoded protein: CASSRTGLADSYEQYF.

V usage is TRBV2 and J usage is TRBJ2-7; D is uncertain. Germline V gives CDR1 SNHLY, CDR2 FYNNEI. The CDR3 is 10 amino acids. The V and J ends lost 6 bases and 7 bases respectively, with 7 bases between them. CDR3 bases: TGTGCCAGCAGGGTGATAGAGCAGTACTTC. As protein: CASRVIEQYF.

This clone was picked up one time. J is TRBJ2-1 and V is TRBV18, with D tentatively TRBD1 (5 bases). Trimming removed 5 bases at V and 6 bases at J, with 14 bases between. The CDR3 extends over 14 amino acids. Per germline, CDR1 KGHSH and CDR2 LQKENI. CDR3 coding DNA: TGTGCCAGCTCAAAGACAGACCTCTCCAATGAGCAGTTCTTC. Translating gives CASSKTDLSNEQFF.

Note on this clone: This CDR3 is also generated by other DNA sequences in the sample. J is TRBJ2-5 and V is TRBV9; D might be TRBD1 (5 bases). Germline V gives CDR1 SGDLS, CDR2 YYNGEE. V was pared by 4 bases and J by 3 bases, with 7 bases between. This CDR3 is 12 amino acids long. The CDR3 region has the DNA TGTGCCAGCAGCCCCAGGGAAGAGACCCAGTACTTC. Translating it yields CASSPREETQYF. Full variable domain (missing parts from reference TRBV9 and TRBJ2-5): DSGVTQTPKHLITATGQRVTLRCSPRSGDLSVYWYQQSLDQGLQFLIQYYNGEERAKGNILERFSAQQFPDLHSELNLSSLELGDSALYFCASSPREETQYFGPGTRLLVL.

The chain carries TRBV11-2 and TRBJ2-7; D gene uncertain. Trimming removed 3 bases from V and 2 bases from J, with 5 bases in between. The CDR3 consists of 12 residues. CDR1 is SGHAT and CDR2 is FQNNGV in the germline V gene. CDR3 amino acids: CASSFYTYEQYF. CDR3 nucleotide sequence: TGTGCCAGCAGCTTCTACACCTACGAGCAGTACTTC.

The CDR3 protein is CASSSRQGNYGYTF. For the CDR3, the DNA is TGTGCCAGCAGTTCTCGACAGGGAAACTATGGCTACACCTTC. J is TRBJ1-2 and V is TRBV6-6; 7 positions agree with TRBD1. V trimming: 4 bases; J trimming: 2 bases; junction bases outside the gene matches: 4. The CDR3 has 14 amino acids. Germline-derived CDR1 and CDR2 are MNHNY and SVGAGI (reference sequence).

CDR3 amino acids: CASSWGPPSSGNTIYF. The DNA of the CDR3 is TGTGCCAGCAGCTGGGGGCCTCCGAGCTCTGGAAACACCATATATTTT. The chain links TRBV5-4 to TRBJ1-3; D possibly corresponds to TRBD1 (6 bases). Deletions cut 3 bases from V and 0 bases from J, with 13 bases between. Germline CDR1 SGHNT, CDR2 YYREEE (reference sequence). CDR3 size: 16 residues.

The CDR3 DNA follows: TGTGCCAGCAAATCCGGGACAGGGGTCGTCGGGGAGCTGTTTTTT. Encoded protein: CASKSGTGVVGELFF. The chain is built from TRBV9 and TRBJ2-2; TRBD1 matches at 10 bases. CDR3 length: 15 residues. With V trimmed by 6 bases and J by 7 bases, 9 bases remained unmatched. Germline lookup yields CDR1 SGDLS and CDR2 YYNGEE.

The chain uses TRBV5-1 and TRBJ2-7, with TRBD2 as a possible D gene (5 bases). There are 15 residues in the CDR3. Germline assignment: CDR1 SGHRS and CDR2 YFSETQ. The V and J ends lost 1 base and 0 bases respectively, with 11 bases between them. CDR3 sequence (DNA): TGCGCCAGCAGCTTGATAGTGGGGAGCTCCTACGAGCAGTACTTC. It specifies CASSLIVGSSYEQYF. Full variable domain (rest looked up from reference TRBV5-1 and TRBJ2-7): KAGVTQTPRYLIKTRGQQVTLSCSPISGHRSVSWYQQTPGQGLQFLFEYFSETQRNKGNFPGRFSGRQFSNSRSEMNVSTLELGDSALYLCASSLIVGSSYEQYFGPGTRLTVT.

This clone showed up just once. The CDR3 DNA reads as TGTGCCAGCAGCCCTATGGGAGGGCGTAGCGACGAGCAGTACTTC. Its protein product is CASSPMGGRSDEQYF. The gene calls are TRBV7-3 and TRBJ2-7, with 7 bases identical to TRBD2. Per the germline V gene, CDR1 is SGHTA and CDR2 is FQGTGA. The CDR3 runs to 15 residues. The ends lost 5 bases at V and 5 bases at J; junction bases unmatched: 12. The variable domain in full, with the rest retrieved from reference TRBV7-3 and TRBJ2-7, is GAGVSQTPSNKVTEKGKYVELRCDPISGHTALYWYRQSLGQGPEFLIYFQGTGAADDSGLPNDRFFAVRPEGSVSTLKIQRTERGDSAVYLCASSPMGGRSDEQYFGPGTRLTVT.